Presented here are 13 T cell receptor beta chains from one specimen sequenced in a study of Ad26.COV2.S vaccination and SARS-CoV-2 variants (TCRdb year 2021). Libraries were prepared through the immunoSEQ multiplex PCR assay. TCRdb provides this immuneACCESS table in a form limited to in-frame rearrangements. Some clones are lacking; in checked studies, under half of them reflect an unresolved V gene, and why the rest are absent is not known. The sample data list 300,000 to 350,000 clones, and about 85% of these were observed just once. The top ten hold 2% to 2.5% of the sample. The sample's treatment or condition label, decoded: around 19 received Ad26.COV2.S at low or high dose, single or two shots; about 5 received placebo; per-sample allocation not given. For vaccine and placebo recipients, the sequenced repertoires came from samples collected on day 63 after the first injection. The source was peripheral blood, collected in a trial of Ad26.COV2.S vaccine versus placebo. The receptors originated from a person between 18 and 60 years old who received the Ad26.COV2.S COVID-19 vaccine or a placebo.

This clone was recorded once. J is TRBJ2-3 and V is TRBV19; D perhaps matches TRBD1 (6 bases). The CDR3 is 12 amino acids. V was clipped by 5 bases and J by 14 bases, with 17 bases between them. Per the germline V gene, CDR1 is LNHDA and CDR2 is SQIVND (reference sequence). The DNA of the CDR3 is TGTGCCAGTAGTCACCCGACAGGAGAACGGTATTTT. This translates into CASSHPTGERYF.

This chain links TRBV29-1 with TRBJ1-4; no firm D call. The V gene lost 5 bases and the J gene lost 4 bases, with 11 bases spanning the gap. CDR1 SQVTM and CDR2 ANQGSEA come from the germline V gene. The CDR3 runs to 13 residues. The CDR3 sequence is CSVRPGINEKLFF. The CDR3 DNA sequence: TGCAGCGTTCGACCCGGAATTAATGAAAAACTGTTTTTT.

This clone has a handful of counts. The chain couples TRBV11-2 to TRBJ1-6; D is ambiguous. Between the trimmed V and J ends, which lost 5 bases and 9 bases, there was a span of 8 bases. Germline values: CDR1 SGHAT, CDR2 FQNNGV. The CDR3 is 12 amino acids. The CDR3 is CASSPGSSPLHF. The CDR3 DNA reads TGTGCCAGCAGCCCCGGGAGTTCACCCCTCCACTTT.

This chain joins TRBV29-1 and TRBJ2-2, with 12 bases fitting TRBD2. The germline V gene has CDR1 SQVTM and CDR2 ANQGSEA. The V and J ends lost 7 bases and 3 bases, in that order; junction bases with no gene match: 6. The CDR3 sequence is 15 residues long. The CDR3, as DNA: TGCAGCGCCGTACTAGCGGGGGGTTACACCGGGGAGCTGTTTTTT. Translation gives CSAVLAGGYTGELFF.

This clone was counted once. The chain has TRBV11-3 and TRBJ2-7; D not certain. The CDR3 is made up of 11 amino acids. V dropped 1 base and J dropped 13 bases, with 11 bases sitting between them. Germline V CDR1 and CDR2: SGHNT, YENEEA. In DNA form, the CDR3 reads TGTGCCAGCAGCTTAGGCCAGCAGACCTACTTC. Its translation: CASSLGQQTYF.

The chain employs TRBV6-1 and TRBJ1-2; TRBD1 agrees at 8 bases. The CDR3 is 14 residues long. V was clipped by 3 bases and J by 5 bases; unmatched bases: 5. Germline assignment: CDR1 MNHNS and CDR2 SASEGT. The chain's CDR3 is CASSDRGRGYGYTF. DNA of the CDR3: TGTGCCAGCAGTGACAGGGGGCGCGGGTATGGCTACACCTTC.

This clone was counted a few times. This chain joins TRBV6-5 and TRBJ1-2; no clear D. The V end lost 7 bases, the J end lost 6 bases, and 9 bases lay between the germline ends. This CDR3 has 11 residues. Germline V gene lookup returns CDR1 MNHEY and CDR2 SVGAGI. CDR3 DNA sequence: TGTGCCAGCAAAGGGTTGAATGGCTACACCTTC. This gives the protein CASKGLNGYTF.

V gene TRBV5-4 combines with J gene TRBJ2-2; possibly TRBD2 for D (5 bases). The CDR3 sequence is 15 residues long. Germline CDR1 reads SGHNT; CDR2 reads YYREEE (reference sequence). Trimming stripped 0 bases from V and 3 bases from J, with 9 bases between. CDR3 amino acids: CASSLGRAYTGELFF. The CDR3 DNA reads as TGTGCCAGCAGCTTGGGGCGGGCGTACACCGGGGAGCTGTTTTTT.

The rearrangement joins TRBV2 to TRBJ2-5, with D possibly being TRBD1 (5 bases). This CDR3 has 14 residues. V was shortened by 7 bases and J by 5 bases, with 17 bases between the two germline ends. Germline V gene sequence: CDR1 SNHLY, CDR2 FYNNEI. CDR3 bases: TGTGCCAGCAATTGGGGCCCCGCAGGGGAGACCCAGTACTTC. The encoded protein is CASNWGPAGETQYF.

This chain links TRBV5-5 with TRBJ2-4, with a weak D call TRBD1 (6 bases). The CDR3 sequence is 14 residues long. CDR1 and CDR2 (germline): SGHKS, YYEKEE (reference sequence). Trimming removed 0 bases from V and 4 bases from J, with 8 bases in between. CDR3 protein: CASSLAGDKNIQYF. In nucleotides, the CDR3 is TGTGCCAGCAGCTTGGCAGGGGATAAAAACATTCAGTACTTC. Based on the CDR3 plus reference TRBV5-5 and TRBJ2-4, the full variable domain is DAGVTQSPTHLIKTRGQQVTLRCSPISGHKSVSWYQQVLGQGPQFIFQYYEKEERGRGNFPDRFSARQFPNYSSELNVNALLLGDSALYLCASSLAGDKNIQYFGAGTRLSVL.

V is TRBV6-5 and J is TRBJ1-1, with D possibly being TRBD1 (6 bases). The CDR3 has 14 amino acids. CDR1 and CDR2 from the germline V gene are MNHEY and SVGAGI. Trimming pared 5 bases from V and 5 bases from J, leaving 15 bases between. The CDR3 loop reads CASSLQGLRTEAFF. The CDR3, as DNA: TGTGCCAGCAGTCTGCAGGGGCTAAGGACTGAAGCTTTCTTT.

This chain uses TRBV5-1 with TRBJ2-2; D could derive from TRBD1 or TRBD2 (5 bases each). The germline V and J ends were trimmed by 2 bases and 2 bases, with 13 bases remaining between them. Germline-derived CDR1 and CDR2 are SGHRS and YFSETQ. The CDR3 sequence is 16 residues long. DNA for the CDR3: TGCGCCAGCAGCTTTGGGGCTAGCATTAACACCGGGGAGCTGTTTTTT. Encoded protein: CASSFGASINTGELFF.

The chain recombines TRBV9 with TRBJ2-3; TRBD1 matches at 7 bases. This CDR3 has 17 amino acids. Germline V lookup: CDR1 SGDLS, CDR2 YYNGEE. With V trimmed by 4 bases and J by 4 bases, 15 bases remained unmatched. In nucleotides, the CDR3 is TGTGCCAGCAGCCCCACGAGTGGCAGGGGGTTTCCAGATACGCAGTATTTT. Protein sequence: CASSPTSGRGFPDTQYF. Filled out from reference TRBV9 and TRBJ2-3, the complete variable domain reads DSGVTQTPKHLITATGQRVTLRCSPRSGDLSVYWYQQSLDQGLQFLIQYYNGEERAKGNILERFSAQQFPDLHSELNLSSLELGDSALYFCASSPTSGRGFPDTQYFGPGTRLTVL.